Below are 10 T cell receptor beta chains sequenced from a single sample in a study of T-cell memory formation after mild COVID-19. A single record per CDR3 protein comes from TCRdb applying MiXCR to the 5' RACE reads. The table records 70,000 to 100,000 distinct CDR3 sequences, roughly 15% of them present only once. The sequenced sample was PBMCs or a T cell subset sorted from them (not recorded which). The receptors here all came from a man aged 18 to 30 who had mild COVID-19 (a few samples of this study predate the infection). Cell type and time point are not known.

This clonotype was picked up a small number of times. This sequence joins TRBV12-3 or TRBV12-4 and TRBJ1-2; 10 positions match TRBD1. J lost 4 bases, V lost 6 bases, and 8 bases had no gene match. The CDR3 runs 15 residues. The CDR3 is CASSPGTGVGYGYTF. The DNA for the CDR3 is TGTGCCAGCAGCCCCGGGACAGGGGTGGGCTATGGCTACACCTTC.

This clonotype was counted only a few times. The rearrangement links TRBV4-3 to TRBJ1-1; D possibly corresponds to TRBD1 (5 bases). CDR1 and CDR2 from the germline V gene are LGHNA and YSLEER. With 6 bases removed from V and 4 bases from J, the gap between germline ends came to 12 bases. This CDR3 contains 13 residues. The CDR3 protein is CASSEAGPTEAFF. Written as DNA, the CDR3 is TGCGCCAGCAGTGAAGCAGGGCCCACTGAAGCTTTCTTT.

V is TRBV4-1 and J is TRBJ2-5; a weak D match, TRBD2 (6 bases). Looked up from germline, CDR1 is MGHRA and CDR2 is YSYEKL. CDR3 length: 14 amino acids. V was pared by 6 bases and J by 2 bases, with 13 bases between. CDR3 DNA sequence: TGCGCCAGCAGGGCCGCGGGGCTGCAAGAGACCCAGTACTTC. The encoded protein is CASRAAGLQETQYF.

This clonotype showed up just a few times. The genes are TRBV12-5 and TRBJ2-5; 11 bases are shared with TRBD1. Unmatched junction bases numbered 9, after V lost 5 bases and J lost 7 bases. The CDR3 consists of 15 residues. Germline V lookup: CDR1 LGHNT, CDR2 FRNRAP. The CDR3 loop reads CASGVTGQGVGTQYF. The CDR3 region has the DNA TGTGCTAGTGGTGTCACGGGACAGGGGGTTGGGACCCAGTACTTC.

The table lists this clonotype with a few counts. V usage is TRBV7-2 and J usage is TRBJ2-3; D call uncertain. V lost 5 bases, J lost 0 bases, and 15 bases lay in between. Germline V gene sequence: CDR1 SGHTA, CDR2 FQGNSA. This CDR3 has 16 residues. In DNA form, the CDR3 reads TGTGCCAGCAGCCCCCGACTCGTGACTAGCACAGATACGCAGTATTTT. Translated: CASSPRLVTSTDTQYF.

This clonotype was recorded at least ten times. V gene TRBV2 combines with J gene TRBJ2-3; 10 bases are a match to TRBD2. This CDR3 has 15 residues. The J segment lost 0 bases and the V segment lost 8 bases, leaving 5 bases of the junction unmatched. Germline V gives CDR1 SNHLY, CDR2 FYNNEI. As DNA, the CDR3 is TGTGCCAGCTTTACTAGCGGGGCCAGCACAGATACGCAGTATTTT. Translation: CASFTSGASTDTQYF.

The chain carries TRBV30 and TRBJ2-7, with 10 bases matching TRBD1. The CDR3 consists of 14 residues. The J segment lost 6 bases and the V segment lost 8 bases, leaving 13 bases of the junction unmatched. Germline CDR1 reads GTSNPN; CDR2 reads SVGIG (reference sequence). The CDR3 nucleotides read TGTGCCCTGGACCCGACCGGACAGGGGGGCGAGCAGTACTTC. Its translation: CALDPTGQGGEQYF.

V is TRBV12-3 or TRBV12-4 and J is TRBJ2-1, with 15 bases lining up with TRBD2. This CDR3 comprises 14 residues. V lost 7 bases, J lost 9 bases, and 4 bases stayed unmatched. Written as DNA, the CDR3 is TGTGCCAGCACCCGGACTAGCGGGGGGGGTGAGCAGTTCTTC. It yields the protein CASTRTSGGGEQFF.

The V gene is TRBV24-1, the J gene TRBJ2-3, with D maybe TRBD1 (5 bases). Germline V lookup: CDR1 KGHDR, CDR2 SFDVKD. Trimming shortened V by 7 bases and J by 0 bases, and 19 bases separated the two germline ends. The CDR3 has 17 residues. CDR3 DNA: TGTGCCACCAGGGGGATCTGGGGCTACCCTAGCACAGATACGCAGTATTTT. It codes for CATRGIWGYPSTDTQYF.

This clonotype was detected a few times. The chain employs TRBV7-2 and TRBJ1-1, with D perhaps TRBD1 (6 bases). The ends were cut back, 5 bases at V and 5 bases at J, with 18 bases in the middle. In germline, CDR1 is SGHTA, CDR2 FQGNSA. CDR3 length: 15 residues. Here the CDR3 reads CASSPEVAGTTEAFF. CDR3 DNA sequence: TGTGCCAGCAGCCCCGAGGTGGCAGGGACAACTGAAGCTTTCTTT.